This T cell receptor (beta chain) was identified in a study of blood T cell repertoires in COVID-19. The CDR3 length is 15 residues. Germline trimming cut 1 base from V and 4 bases from J; bases unmatched to any gene: 6. Germline loops: CDR1 SNHLY, CDR2 FYNNEI. Produced via immunoSEQ multiplex PCR; TCRdb's table is partial and in-frame only. There are about 220,000 clones in the sample; more than 85% occur only once, and under 2.5% lies in the top ten. The rearrangement joins TRBV2 to TRBJ1-2, with 7 bases identical to TRBD1. The receptor's source is a man in his forties or fifties with active or convalescent COVID-19. Sequenced sample: peripheral blood. CDR3 bases: TGTGCCAGCAGTGAAGGGACAGGTTCTCTCTATGGCTACACCTTC. Its translation is CASSEGTGSLYGYTF.